These 18 T cell receptor beta chains were sequenced from one sample in a study of OX40 agonist ivuxolimab in advanced cancers. Clones were sequenced by immunoSEQ multiplex PCR, and TCRdb holds only the in-frame ones, with some missing. The sample shows approximately 71,000 clones, 70% to 85% of them seen only once. The material was CD4+ or CD8+ T cells sorted from blood, obtained in a trial of the OX40 agonist ivuxolimab. The receptors originated from an adult with an advanced solid tumor such as melanoma, head and neck, liver or kidney cancer.

This clone appeared a single time. The chain has TRBV2 and TRBJ2-1; tentatively, D is TRBD2 (6 bases). The V end lost 7 bases, the J end lost 9 bases, and 19 bases lay between the germline ends. The CDR3 length is 14 residues. Germline CDR1 and CDR2: SNHLY and FYNNEI. Here the CDR3 DNA reads TGTGCCAGCACTCCATGGGGAGGCGAGGGTGAGCAGTTCTTC. Its translation is CASTPWGGEGEQFF. Filled out from reference TRBV2 and TRBJ2-1, the complete variable domain reads EPEVTQTPSHQVTQMGQEVILRCVPISNHLYFYWYRQILGQKVEFLVSFYNNEISEKSEIFDDQFSVERPDGSNFTLKIRSTKLEDSAMYFCASTPWGGEGEQFFGPGTRLTVL.

The chain is built from TRBV18 and TRBJ1-2; 7 nucleotides align to TRBD1. CDR3 length equals 16 residues. Germline-derived CDR1 and CDR2 are KGHSH and LQKENI. Losses at the gene ends were 2 bases for V and 0 bases for J; bases not matched to a gene: 6. CDR3 sequence (DNA): TGTGCCAGCTCACCAGGGTGGGACAGCCCTAACTATGGCTACACCTTC. Translated: CASSPGWDSPNYGYTF.

On this clone: This same CDR3 is encoded by further DNA sequences in the sample. The chain employs TRBV7-2 and TRBJ2-5; D uncertain. This CDR3 has 11 residues. V lost 4 bases, J lost 1 base, and 1 base lay in between. The V gene's germline CDR1 is SGHTA and CDR2 FQGNSA. This chain's CDR3 is CASSSQETQYF. The CDR3 nucleotides are TGTGCCAGCAGCTCCCAAGAGACCCAGTACTTC.

The V and J genes are TRBV7-6 and TRBJ1-4; maybe TRBD1 (5 bases). The CDR3 runs to 17 residues. Germline V lookup: CDR1 SGHVS, CDR2 FNYEAQ. Between the trimmed V and J ends, which lost 1 base and 7 bases, there was a span of 19 bases. CDR3 sequence reads: CASSLESSGAEPEKLFF. The CDR3 DNA is TGTGCCAGCAGCTTAGAGTCTTCCGGGGCAGAGCCTGAAAAACTGTTTTTT.

The chain uses TRBV28 and TRBJ1-4; 9 bases align to TRBD1. Germline V gives CDR1 MDHEN, CDR2 SYDVKM. The CDR3 covers 15 residues. The ends lost 5 bases at V and 7 bases at J; junction bases unmatched: 8. This chain's CDR3 is CASSPRQGGSEKLFF. In DNA form, the CDR3 reads TGTGCCAGCAGTCCCCGACAGGGGGGGAGTGAAAAACTGTTTTTT.

This clone was observed a handful of times. V and J are TRBV9 and TRBJ1-6, with a weak D call TRBD1 (5 bases). V lost 3 bases and J lost 9, with 19 bases in between. The CDR3 runs 16 residues. Germline loops: CDR1 SGDLS, CDR2 YYNGEE. CDR3 in DNA: TGTGCCAGCAGCGGGGGGACCGGGACGGCCGGTTCACCCCTCCACTTT. It specifies CASSGGTGTAGSPLHF.

The rearrangement uses TRBV6-1 and TRBJ2-6; D possibly uses TRBD1 or TRBD2 (5 bases each). V was pared by 7 bases and J by 2 bases, with 12 bases between. Germline assignment: CDR1 MNHNS and CDR2 SASEGT. CDR3 size: 15 residues. The CDR3 DNA reads TGTGCCAGCACCGACGGGACGACTGGGGCCAACGTCCTGACTTTC. Protein product: CASTDGTTGANVLTF.

This clone has a handful of counts. The J gene is TRBJ2-1, the V gene TRBV7-9; D is perhaps TRBD1 (5 bases). This CDR3 is built from 16 residues. V was clipped by 5 bases and J by 4 bases, with 18 bases between them. CDR1 and CDR2 from the germline V gene are SEHNR and FQNEAQ (reference sequence). CDR3 DNA: TGTGCCAGCAGCCCCGTCGGACAACATATATACAATGAGCAGTTCTTC. Residues: CASSPVGQHIYNEQFF.

The V and J genes are TRBV5-1 and TRBJ1-2; unclear D gene. CDR3 size: 15 residues. V was cut by 0 bases and J by 4 bases, with 13 bases left in between. From germline, CDR1 is SGHRS and CDR2 YFSETQ. In DNA, the CDR3 is TGCGCCAGCAGCTTGGGTCCAGGTTTGAGCTATGGCTACACCTTC. Its protein is CASSLGPGLSYGYTF.

This chain connects TRBV28 to TRBJ2-7; D call uncertain. The V gene's germline CDR1 is MDHEN and CDR2 SYDVKM. V lost 5 bases to trimming and J lost 1 base, with 15 bases between them. This CDR3 is built from 15 residues. The CDR3 region is CASSLGSPTSYEQYF. The CDR3 nucleotides are TGTGCCAGCAGTCTTGGGTCCCCGACTTCCTACGAGCAGTACTTC.

This clone was found once. Here the CDR3 reads CASRRQGAGSDTQYF. The CDR3 nucleotides are TGTGCCAGCAGACGACAGGGGGCCGGGTCAGATACGCAGTATTTT. The chain is built from TRBV5-4 and TRBJ2-3, with 10 nucleotides matching TRBD1. The V gene's germline CDR1 is SGHNT and CDR2 YYREEE (reference sequence). Losses at the gene ends were 5 bases for V and 4 bases for J; bases not matched to a gene: 7. The CDR3 runs 15 residues.

V is TRBV4-2 and J is TRBJ1-4, with D hard to call. V was cut by 4 bases and J by 5 bases, with 11 bases left in between. The CDR3 has 14 amino acids. The V gene's germline CDR1 is LGHNA and CDR2 YNFKEQ. The chain's CDR3 is CASSRGVANEKLFF. Written as DNA, the CDR3 is TGTGCCAGCAGCCGCGGGGTTGCCAATGAAAAACTGTTTTTT.

This chain uses TRBV21-1 with TRBJ2-2. TRBV21-1 is a documented pseudogene. CDR3 length: 14 residues. The chain's CDR3 is CASRVGNNTGELFF. In DNA, the CDR3 is TGTGCCAGCCGCGTGGGGAATAACACCGGGGAGCTGTTTTTT.

The chain carries TRBV4-2 and TRBJ2-1; TRBD1 or TRBD2 may be the D gene (5 bases each). This CDR3 is built from 14 residues. Germline values: CDR1 LGHNA, CDR2 YNFKEQ. Trimming cost V 4 bases and J 9 bases, with 16 bases left between them. The CDR3 bases are TGTGCCAGCAGCCTCGGGGCTGGATGGAGTGAGCAGTTCTTC. Protein: CASSLGAGWSEQFF.

This rearrangement joins TRBV14 to TRBJ2-5, with 9 bases lining up with TRBD1. CDR3 size: 14 residues. Germline CDR1 reads SGHDN; CDR2 reads FVKESK. The V gene end was trimmed by 4 bases and the J gene end by 5 bases; junction bases not matched to a gene: 5. The CDR3 DNA is TGTGCCAGCAGCCGGGACAGGGATCGGGAGACCCAGTACTTC. Protein product: CASSRDRDRETQYF.

The chain couples TRBV19 to TRBJ1-5; no firm D call. The CDR3 has 13 residues. V lost 0 bases and J lost 5, with 5 bases in between. Germline V gene lookup returns CDR1 LNHDA and CDR2 SQIVND (reference sequence). The chain's CDR3 is CASSIDEDQPQHF. CDR3 sequence (DNA): TGTGCCAGTAGTATAGATGAGGATCAGCCCCAGCATTTT. Full variable domain (rest looked up from reference TRBV19 and TRBJ1-5): DGGITQSPKYLFRKEGQNVTLSCEQNLNHDAMYWYRQDPGQGLRLIYYSQIVNDFQKGDIAEGYSVSREKKESFPLTVTSAQKNPTAFYLCASSIDEDQPQHFGDGTRLSIL.

This rearrangement joins TRBV9 to TRBJ2-2; D remains unclear. The CDR3 has 13 amino acids. The V gene's germline CDR1 is SGDLS and CDR2 YYNGEE. V shed 6 bases and J shed 2 bases, with 8 bases lying between them. In nucleotides, the CDR3 is TGTGCCAGCAATAGTTTCAACACCGGGGAGCTGTTTTTT. Encoded protein: CASNSFNTGELFF.

The chain joins TRBV28 to TRBJ2-5, with TRBD1 matching over 8 bases. Trimming at V came to 5 bases and at J to 11 bases, leaving 7 bases not matched to a gene. CDR1 MDHEN and CDR2 SYDVKM come from the germline V gene. This CDR3 contains 12 residues. The CDR3 here is CASSILTGGQYF. In DNA, the CDR3 is TGTGCCAGCAGTATACTCACAGGGGGGCAGTACTTC. The full variable domain, completed using reference TRBV28 and TRBJ2-5, is DVKVTQSSRYLVKRTGEKVFLECVQDMDHENMFWYRQDPGLGLRLIYFSYDVKMKEKGDIPEGYSVSREKKERFSLILESASTNQTSMYLCASSILTGGQYFGPGTRLLVL.